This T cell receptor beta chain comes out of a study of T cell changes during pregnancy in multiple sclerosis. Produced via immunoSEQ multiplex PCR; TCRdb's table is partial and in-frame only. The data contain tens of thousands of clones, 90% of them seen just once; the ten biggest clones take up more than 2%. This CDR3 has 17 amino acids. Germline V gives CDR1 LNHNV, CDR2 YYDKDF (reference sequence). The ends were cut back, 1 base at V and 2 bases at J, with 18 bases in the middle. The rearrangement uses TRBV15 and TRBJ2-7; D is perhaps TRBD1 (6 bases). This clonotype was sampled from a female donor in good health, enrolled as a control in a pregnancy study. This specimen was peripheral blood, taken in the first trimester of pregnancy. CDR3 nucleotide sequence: TGTGCCACCAGCAGAGCTCCTGGGACACCCGAGACCTACGAGCAGTACTTC. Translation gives CATSRAPGTPETYEQYF. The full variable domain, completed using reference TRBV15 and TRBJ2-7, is DAMVIQNPRYQVTQFGKPVTLSCSQTLNHNVMYWYQQKSSQAPKLLFHYYDKDFNNEADTPDNFQSRRPNTSFCFLDIRSPGLGDTAMYLCATSRAPGTPETYEQYFGPGTRLTVT.